These 32 T cell receptor beta chains were all obtained from the same sample, sequenced in a study of blood T cell repertoires in COVID-19 (dated by TCRdb to 2018 to 2021). Library creation used the immunoSEQ multiplex PCR assay. Not all clones reach the TCRdb copy of this immuneACCESS table, which keeps in-frame sequences only. Checked studies attribute under half of the gap to unresolved V genes and leave the rest unexplained. Within this sample are approximately 200,000 clones, with 80% to 90% of them counted one time only. Jointly, the top ten make up about 1.2% of the sample. Sequenced material: PBMCs or T cells enriched from blood (not recorded which). These TCRs come from a man aged 25 to 40 who had recovered from COVID-19.

The V gene is TRBV5-1, the J gene TRBJ1-2, with D perhaps matching TRBD1 (6 bases). Deletions cut 8 bases from V and 0 bases from J, with 29 bases between. Germline V gene lookup returns CDR1 SGHRS and CDR2 YFSETQ. The CDR3 is 19 residues long. The CDR3 spells CASRPEQGIWTRTNYGYTF. The CDR3 DNA reads TGCGCCAGTAGACCCGAACAGGGTATTTGGACAAGGACTAACTATGGCTACACCTTC.

This chain joins TRBV6-2 or TRBV6-3 and TRBJ1-5, with no clear D. CDR3 length: 12 residues. V dropped 2 bases and J dropped 7 bases, with 6 bases sitting between them. From germline, CDR1 is MNHEY and CDR2 SVGEGT. The CDR3 reads CASSYREQPQHF. The CDR3 nucleotides are TGTGCCAGCAGTTACAGGGAGCAGCCCCAGCATTTT.

This sequence joins TRBV19 and TRBJ1-5; D call uncertain. The CDR3 length is 16 residues. Germline CDR1 and CDR2: LNHDA and SQIVND (reference sequence). Trimming took off 8 bases at V and 2 bases at J, with 19 bases between the two ends. This chain's CDR3 is CASSISRGIGNQPQHF. In nucleotides, the CDR3 is TGTGCCAGTTCTATATCACGGGGAATAGGCAATCAGCCCCAGCATTTT.

The chain employs TRBV29-1 and TRBJ2-2, with D possibly being TRBD1 (5 bases). The CDR3 runs 12 residues. Trimming took off 8 bases at V and 6 bases at J, with 13 bases between the two ends. Germline lookup yields CDR1 SQVTM and CDR2 ANQGSEA. CDR3 nucleotide sequence: TGCAGCCTTCAGGGTTCGTCCGGGGAGCTGTTTTTT. It translates to CSLQGSSGELFF.

This clone showed up just once. This chain joins TRBV7-6 and TRBJ2-1, with 9 bases lining up with TRBD2. Losses at the gene ends were 3 bases for V and 4 bases for J; bases not matched to a gene: 16. The CDR3 is made up of 19 amino acids. Germline V gene sequence: CDR1 SGHVS, CDR2 FNYEAQ. CDR3 protein: CASSFLVASGATAYNEQFF. The CDR3 region has the DNA TGTGCCAGCAGCTTTCTAGTGGCTAGCGGGGCGACCGCTTACAATGAGCAGTTCTTC.

The V call is TRBV2, the J call TRBJ2-7; tentative D call: TRBD2 (5 bases). This CDR3 spans 14 amino acids. The V end lost 6 bases, the J end lost 0 bases, and 12 bases lay between the germline ends. CDR1 is SNHLY, CDR2 FYNNEI, per germline. CDR3 region: CASSLLGSSYEQYF. The DNA for the CDR3 is TGTGCCAGCAGCCTCCTGGGGAGCTCCTACGAGCAGTACTTC.

The chain carries TRBV5-6 and TRBJ1-5; 10 positions match TRBD1. Germline V lookup: CDR1 SGHDT, CDR2 YYEEEE. V shed 2 bases, J shed 5 bases, and the junction held 1 base outside the gene matches. The CDR3 has 14 residues. CDR3 sequence reads: CASSFGQGDQPQHF. CDR3 DNA sequence: TGTGCCAGCAGCTTCGGACAGGGGGATCAGCCCCAGCATTTT.

This chain uses TRBV25-1 with TRBJ1-1; the D gene is possibly TRBD1 (5 bases). The CDR3 consists of 14 residues. Trimming left V 0 bases short and J 4 bases short, with 9 bases between. CDR1 is MGHDK, CDR2 SYGVNS, per germline. The CDR3 spells CASSEYQGSTEAFF. The CDR3 coding sequence is TGTGCCAGCAGTGAATACCAGGGTAGCACTGAAGCTTTCTTT. Full variable domain (missing parts from reference TRBV25-1 and TRBJ1-1): EADIYQTPRYLVIGTGKKITLECSQTMGHDKMYWYQQDPGMELHLIHYSYGVNSTEKGDLSSESTVSRIRTEHFPLTLESARPSHTSQYLCASSEYQGSTEAFFGQGTRLTVV.

The chain joins TRBV5-1 to TRBJ2-1; maybe TRBD1 (6 bases). CDR1 and CDR2 from the germline V gene are SGHRS and YFSETQ. Between the trimmed V and J ends, which lost 4 bases and 4 bases, there was a span of 12 bases. The CDR3 runs 14 residues. The CDR3 region is CASSMDSPYNEQFF. DNA of the CDR3: TGCGCCAGCAGCATGGACAGCCCATACAATGAGCAGTTCTTC.

V and J are TRBV25-1 and TRBJ2-3; D is unresolved. This CDR3 is built from 15 residues. Germline CDR1 is MGHDK and CDR2 is SYGVNS. V was cut by 5 bases and J by 4 bases, with 16 bases left in between. CDR3 bases: TGTGCCAGCAGTCCCCACGGGTTGATCGCAGATACGCAGTATTTT. This codes for CASSPHGLIADTQYF.

This clone was detected only once. This chain joins TRBV7-2 and TRBJ2-1; 14 bases map to TRBD2. The CDR3 runs to 18 residues. In germline, CDR1 is SGHTA, CDR2 FQGNSA. The trim removed 2 bases at V and 6 bases at J, leaving 9 bases unmatched. The CDR3 nucleotides are TGTGCCAGCAGCTTATTATCCCAGACTAGCGGGAGGGGCAATGAGCAGTTCTTC. Its translation: CASSLLSQTSGRGNEQFF.

The chain uses TRBV6-6 and TRBJ1-3; D is undetermined. V was clipped by 5 bases and J by 0 bases, with 11 bases between them. CDR3 length equals 15 residues. Germline-derived CDR1 and CDR2 are MNHNY and SVGAGI (reference sequence). CDR3 sequence reads: CASSTLGLSGNTIYF. CDR3 DNA sequence: TGTGCCAGCAGTACCTTGGGCCTCTCTGGAAACACCATATATTTT.

The chain links TRBV27 to TRBJ2-7, with D tentatively TRBD1 (5 bases). The CDR3 contains 13 residues. Per the germline V gene, CDR1 is MNHEY and CDR2 is SMNVEV (reference sequence). Trimming shortened V by 6 bases and J by 3 bases, and 12 bases separated the two germline ends. The CDR3 coding sequence is TGTGCCAGCAGCCCAGGGAAGGGCTACGAGCAGTACTTC. Protein product: CASSPGKGYEQYF.

The rearrangement links TRBV5-4 to TRBJ2-3; D not certain. CDR1 and CDR2 from the germline V gene are SGHNT and YYREEE (reference sequence). The CDR3 runs to 14 residues. V shed 1 base and J shed 4 bases, with 10 bases lying between them. Written as DNA, the CDR3 is TGTGCCAGCAGCTTGCAGAGAGGTCCAGATACGCAGTATTTT. Translation gives CASSLQRGPDTQYF.

This sequence joins TRBV29-1 and TRBJ2-1; D might be TRBD2 (6 bases). The CDR3 totals 16 residues. Germline-derived CDR1 and CDR2 are SQVTM and ANQGSEA. V was clipped by 5 bases and J by 0 bases, with 17 bases between them. The CDR3 DNA sequence: TGCAGCGTTAGGGCGGGCGGGAAAAGCTCCTACAATGAGCAGTTCTTC. It translates to CSVRAGGKSSYNEQFF.

The chain employs TRBV18 and TRBJ1-1; perhaps TRBD1 as D (6 bases). Between the trimmed V and J ends, which lost 2 bases and 1 base, there was a span of 14 bases. CDR1 is KGHSH, CDR2 LQKENI, per germline. The CDR3 covers 16 residues. The DNA for the CDR3 is TGTGCCAGCTCACCAAGACCGACAGGCCAGAACACTGAAGCTTTCTTT. It codes for CASSPRPTGQNTEAFF.

The V gene is TRBV7-2, the J gene TRBJ2-7; 10 positions match TRBD1. V dropped 1 base and J dropped 1; count of bases not matched to a gene: 1. Germline CDR1 reads SGHTA; CDR2 reads FQGNSA. This CDR3 is built from 15 residues. The CDR3 loop reads CASSLVGQGSYEQYF. Here the CDR3 DNA reads TGTGCCAGCAGCTTAGTGGGACAGGGGTCCTACGAGCAGTACTTC.

This chain links TRBV29-1 with TRBJ2-2; D gene unclear. This CDR3 has 12 residues. Germline CDR1 SQVTM, CDR2 ANQGSEA. V was pared by 4 bases and J by 1 base, with 4 bases between. Written as DNA, the CDR3 is TGCAGCGTTGGGCAGAACACCGGGGAGCTGTTTTTT. This sequence encodes CSVGQNTGELFF.

The chain uses TRBV6-2 or TRBV6-3 and TRBJ2-1; 9 bases are shared with TRBD2. The CDR3 sequence is 19 residues long. From germline, CDR1 is MNHEY and CDR2 SVGEGT. Losses at the gene ends were 1 base for V and 5 bases for J; bases not matched to a gene: 15. This chain's CDR3 is CASSYFWRIAGANNNEQFF. The CDR3 region has the DNA TGTGCCAGCAGTTACTTCTGGCGGATAGCGGGAGCCAATAACAATGAGCAGTTCTTC.

CDR3 nucleotide sequence: TGTGCCAGCAGCTCGAGGGCGGGGGGCCGATTACTTACAGATACGCAGTATTTT. This sequence encodes CASSSRAGGRLLTDTQYF. This chain joins TRBV5-5 and TRBJ2-3, with 8 nucleotides matching TRBD2. This CDR3 has 18 amino acids. Germline V gives CDR1 SGHKS, CDR2 YYEKEE (reference sequence). The V and J ends lost 3 bases and 3 bases, in that order; junction bases with no gene match: 15.

The sample holds a few counts of this clone. The chain employs TRBV6-1 and TRBJ1-5, with 12 bases lining up with TRBD1. V trimming: 3 bases; J trimming: 7 bases; junction bases outside the gene matches: 4. Germline V gene lookup returns CDR1 MNHNS and CDR2 SASEGT. CDR3 length: 15 residues. CDR3 residues: CASSDTGTGGQPQHF. The CDR3 DNA is TGTGCCAGCAGTGACACTGGGACAGGGGGCCAGCCCCAGCATTTT.

The rearrangement links TRBV29-1 to TRBJ2-3; D is possibly TRBD1 (5 bases). This CDR3 is built from 14 residues. The V gene lost 3 bases and the J gene lost 4 bases, with 14 bases spanning the gap. Germline V gives CDR1 SQVTM, CDR2 ANQGSEA. CDR3 in DNA: TGCAGCGTTGATAAAGATGGGGCCGCAGATACGCAGTATTTT. This sequence encodes CSVDKDGAADTQYF.

The rearrangement links TRBV19 to TRBJ2-7; 7 nucleotides agree with TRBD1. The CDR3 has 15 amino acids. Germline CDR1 and CDR2: LNHDA and SQIVND (reference sequence). The V segment lost 1 base and the J segment 3 bases; nucleotides outside the gene matches: 6. The CDR3 region has the DNA TGTGCCAGTAGTATAGGGACAGGCCTCCGCTACGAGCAGTACTTC. Encoded protein: CASSIGTGLRYEQYF.

The V call is TRBV18, the J call TRBJ2-2; D perhaps matches TRBD1 (6 bases). V lost 5 bases to trimming and J lost 0 bases, with 13 bases between them. The germline V gene encodes CDR1 KGHSH and CDR2 LQKENI. The CDR3 length is 16 residues. CDR3 residues: CASSVTDRANTGELFF. CDR3 in DNA: TGTGCCAGCTCAGTAACGGACAGAGCGAACACCGGGGAGCTGTTTTTT.

The gene calls are TRBV30 and TRBJ2-7; 9 bases fit TRBD1. Germline CDR1 reads GTSNPN; CDR2 reads SVGIG (reference sequence). The CDR3 covers 11 residues. V gave up 7 bases and J gave up 5 bases; unmatched junction bases: 3. CDR3 loop: CASRDRDEQYF. The CDR3 nucleotides are TGTGCCTCCCGGGACAGGGACGAGCAGTACTTC.

The V and J genes are TRBV7-9 and TRBJ1-4, with TRBD1 matching 10 bases. V shed 5 bases and J 6 bases; nucleotides not matched to a gene: 9. Per the germline V gene, CDR1 is SEHNR and CDR2 is FQNEAQ (reference sequence). The CDR3 loop spans 16 amino acids. This CDR3 is CASSKNPGTGDEKLFF. The DNA of the CDR3 is TGTGCCAGCAGCAAGAACCCGGGGACAGGGGATGAAAAACTGTTTTTT.

The chain has TRBV5-8 and TRBJ2-4; 7 nucleotides match TRBD1. V lost 4 bases and J lost 0; bases outside the gene matches: 10. The CDR3 runs to 17 residues. CDR1 is SGHTS, CDR2 YDEGEE, per germline. In nucleotides, the CDR3 is TGTGCCAGCAGCGCCCGAACCGGGACAGTAGCCAAAAACATTCAGTACTTC. Its translation is CASSARTGTVAKNIQYF.

The chain has TRBV4-1 and TRBJ2-1; possible D gene TRBD1, 6 bases. The CDR3 sequence is 16 residues long. The V end was cut by 0 bases, the J end by 8 bases, with 17 bases between. From germline, CDR1 is MGHRA and CDR2 YSYEKL. The CDR3 sequence: CASSQEFGQGNYEQFF. The CDR3 nucleotides are TGCGCCAGCAGCCAAGAATTCGGGCAGGGGAACTATGAGCAGTTCTTC.

The chain has TRBV27 and TRBJ2-7; the D gene is possibly TRBD1 (6 bases). Germline lookup yields CDR1 MNHEY and CDR2 SMNVEV (reference sequence). V was clipped by 7 bases and J by 3 bases, with 22 bases between them. This CDR3 has 16 residues. Here the CDR3 reads CASMGSAGTLLYEQYF. The CDR3 nucleotides are TGTGCCAGCATGGGGTCCGCCGGGACACTTCTCTACGAGCAGTACTTC.

The chain combines TRBV7-2 with TRBJ2-1; 9 bases fit TRBD2. Germline CDR1 and CDR2: SGHTA and FQGNSA. The CDR3 contains 17 residues. Unmatched junction bases numbered 8, after V lost 1 base and J lost 4 bases. CDR3: CASSLEQRGVGYNEQFF. In nucleotides, the CDR3 is TGTGCCAGCAGCTTAGAGCAGCGGGGGGTGGGATACAATGAGCAGTTCTTC. The full variable domain, with the rest looked up from reference TRBV7-2 and TRBJ2-1, is GAGVSQSPSNKVTEKGKDVELRCDPISGHTALYWYRQSLGQGLEFLIYFQGNSAPDKSGLPSDRFSAERTGGSVSTLTIQRTQQEDSAVYLCASSLEQRGVGYNEQFFGPGTRLTVL.

The rearrangement links TRBV19 to TRBJ1-1, with a tentative D call TRBD1 (5 bases). Deletions cut 6 bases from V and 2 bases from J, with 13 bases between. In germline, CDR1 is LNHDA, CDR2 SQIVND (reference sequence). This CDR3 contains 14 residues. CDR3 in DNA: TGTGCCAGTAGCATCGACAGTGTCAACACTGAAGCTTTCTTT. Translating it yields CASSIDSVNTEAFF.

This clone was counted only a few times. The V call is TRBV10-3, the J call TRBJ2-7; the match to TRBD1 covers 9 bases. J was trimmed by 2 bases and V by 7 bases; bases with no gene match: 6. Germline-derived CDR1 and CDR2 are ENHRY and SYGVKD. CDR3 length equals 14 residues. The CDR3 loop is CAIKPGQGPYEQYF. CDR3 DNA sequence: TGTGCCATCAAGCCGGGACAGGGACCCTACGAGCAGTACTTC.